This paragraph covers one TCR beta chain sequence. This table comes from immunoSEQ multiplex PCR, and its TCRdb copy is limited to in-frame clones, with some not included. The table shows about 150,000 clones, with about nine tenths occurring only once. The sample originates from a study of control samples from healthy donors and cancer patients. Trimming stripped 8 bases from V and 13 bases from J, with 13 bases between. The CDR3 length is 10 residues. The chain has TRBV12-3 or TRBV12-4 and TRBJ2-3; D not resolved. The sequenced sample consisted of blood. The receptor was isolated from a man aged 30 to 45 in good health. The CDR3 is CASGTTQEYF. CDR3 sequence (DNA): TGTGCCAGCGGCACTACGCAGGAGTATTTT.